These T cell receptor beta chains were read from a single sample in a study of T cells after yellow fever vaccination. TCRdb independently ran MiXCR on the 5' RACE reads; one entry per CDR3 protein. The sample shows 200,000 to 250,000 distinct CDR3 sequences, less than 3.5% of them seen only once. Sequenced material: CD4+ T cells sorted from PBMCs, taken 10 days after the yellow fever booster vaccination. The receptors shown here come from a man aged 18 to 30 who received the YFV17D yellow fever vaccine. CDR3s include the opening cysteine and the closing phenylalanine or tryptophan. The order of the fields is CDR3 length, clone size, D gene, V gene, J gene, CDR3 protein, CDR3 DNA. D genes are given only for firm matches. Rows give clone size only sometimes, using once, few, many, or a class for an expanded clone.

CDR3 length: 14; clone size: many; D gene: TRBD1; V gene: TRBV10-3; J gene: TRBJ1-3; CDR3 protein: CAISRQGSGNTIYF; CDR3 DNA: TGTGCCATCAGTCGACAGGGGTCTGGAAACACCATATATTTT
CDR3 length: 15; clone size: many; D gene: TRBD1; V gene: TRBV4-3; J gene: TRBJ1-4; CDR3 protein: CASSAQGTGDEKLFF; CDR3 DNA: TGCGCCAGCAGCGCCCAGGGGACAGGGGATGAAAAACTGTTTTTT
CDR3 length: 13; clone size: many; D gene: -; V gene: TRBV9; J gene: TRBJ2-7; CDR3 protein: CASSAQTVSEQYF; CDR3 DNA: TGTGCCAGCAGCGCTCAGACCGTCTCCGAGCAGTACTTC
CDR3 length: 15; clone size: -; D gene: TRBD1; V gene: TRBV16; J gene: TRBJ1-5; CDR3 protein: CASSPMGQGDQPQHF; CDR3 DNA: TGTGCCAGCAGCCCCATGGGACAGGGGGATCAGCCCCAGCATTTT
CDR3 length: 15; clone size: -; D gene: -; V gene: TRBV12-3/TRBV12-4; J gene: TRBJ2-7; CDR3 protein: CASSHPGEAWYEQYF; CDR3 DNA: TGTGCCAGCAGCCATCCCGGGGAGGCATGGTACGAGCAGTACTTC
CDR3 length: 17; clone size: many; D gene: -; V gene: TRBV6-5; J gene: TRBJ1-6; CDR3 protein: CASSYSISREDNSPLHF; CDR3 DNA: TGTGCCAGCAGTTACTCCATTTCGCGGGAGGATAATTCACCCCTCCACTTT
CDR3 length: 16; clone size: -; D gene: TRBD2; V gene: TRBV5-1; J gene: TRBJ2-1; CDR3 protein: CASSLPSGGVSNEQFF; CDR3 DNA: TGCGCCAGCAGCCTCCCTAGCGGGGGAGTCTCGAATGAGCAGTTCTTC
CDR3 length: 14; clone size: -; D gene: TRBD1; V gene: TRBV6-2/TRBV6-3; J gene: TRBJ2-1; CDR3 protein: CASSDRDRNNEQFF; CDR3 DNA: TGTGCCAGCAGTGACCGGGACAGGAACAATGAGCAGTTCTTC
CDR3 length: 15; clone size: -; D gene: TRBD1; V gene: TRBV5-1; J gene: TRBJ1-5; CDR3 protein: CASSFDRERSQPQHF; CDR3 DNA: TGCGCCAGCAGCTTTGACAGGGAAAGGTCTCAGCCCCAGCATTTT
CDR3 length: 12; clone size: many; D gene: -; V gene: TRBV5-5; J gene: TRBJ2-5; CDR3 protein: CASSNLGETQYF; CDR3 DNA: TGTGCCAGCAGCAACCTAGGAGAGACCCAGTACTTC
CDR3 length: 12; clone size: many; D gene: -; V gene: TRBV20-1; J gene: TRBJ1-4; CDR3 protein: CSAGGGSEKLFF; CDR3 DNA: TGCAGTGCAGGAGGAGGAAGTGAAAAACTGTTTTTT
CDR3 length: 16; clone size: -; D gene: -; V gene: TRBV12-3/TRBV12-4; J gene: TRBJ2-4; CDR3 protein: CASSLPTQIAKNIQYF; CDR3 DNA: TGTGCCAGCAGTTTACCGACACAGATAGCCAAAAACATTCAGTACTTC
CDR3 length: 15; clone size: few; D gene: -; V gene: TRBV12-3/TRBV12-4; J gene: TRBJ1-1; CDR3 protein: CASRPKGLIVTEAFF; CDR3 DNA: TGTGCCAGCAGGCCCAAAGGCCTGATTGTAACGGAAGCTTTCTTT
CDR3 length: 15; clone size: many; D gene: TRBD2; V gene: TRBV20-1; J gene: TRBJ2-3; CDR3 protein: CSSGGGKIFTDTQYF; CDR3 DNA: TGCAGTAGCGGGGGGGGGAAAATCTTCACAGATACGCAGTATTTT
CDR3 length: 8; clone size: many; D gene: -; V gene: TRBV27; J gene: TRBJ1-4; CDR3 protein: CASSKLFF; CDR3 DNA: TGTGCCAGCAGTAAACTGTTTTTT
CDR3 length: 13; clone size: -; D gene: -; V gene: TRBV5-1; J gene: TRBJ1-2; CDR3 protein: CASRPLINYGYTF; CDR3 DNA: TGCGCCAGCCGACCCCTTATAAACTATGGCTACACCTTC
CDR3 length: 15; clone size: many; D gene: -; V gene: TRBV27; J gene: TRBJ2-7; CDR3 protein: CASSPRGPGPYEQYF; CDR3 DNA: TGTGCCAGCAGTCCCCGCGGGCCAGGGCCCTACGAGCAGTACTTC
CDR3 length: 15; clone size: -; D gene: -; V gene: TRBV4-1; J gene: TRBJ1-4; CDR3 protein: CASSQDERSWEKLFF; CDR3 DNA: TGCGCCAGCAGCCAAGATGAACGCAGTTGGGAAAAACTGTTTTTT
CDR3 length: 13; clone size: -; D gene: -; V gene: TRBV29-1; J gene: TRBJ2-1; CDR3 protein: CSVDFVGANEQFF; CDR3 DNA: TGCAGCGTTGACTTCGTAGGAGCCAATGAGCAGTTCTTC